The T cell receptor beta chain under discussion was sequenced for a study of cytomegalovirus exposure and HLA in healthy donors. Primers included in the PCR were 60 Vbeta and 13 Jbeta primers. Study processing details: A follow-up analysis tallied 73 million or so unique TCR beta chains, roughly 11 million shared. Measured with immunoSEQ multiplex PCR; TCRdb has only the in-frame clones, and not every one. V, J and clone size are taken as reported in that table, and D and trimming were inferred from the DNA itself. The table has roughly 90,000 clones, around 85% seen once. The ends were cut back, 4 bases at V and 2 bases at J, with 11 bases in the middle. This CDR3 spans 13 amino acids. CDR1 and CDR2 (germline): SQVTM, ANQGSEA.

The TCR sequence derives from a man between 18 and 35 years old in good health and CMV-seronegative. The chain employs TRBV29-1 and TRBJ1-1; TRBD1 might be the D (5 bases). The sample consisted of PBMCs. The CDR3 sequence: CSVAQGYNTEAFF. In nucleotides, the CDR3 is TGCAGCGTTGCCCAGGGTTATAACACTGAAGCTTTCTTT.